This note documents a single T cell receptor beta chain sequence. This clonotype was found a few times. Its specific antigen is unknown. Per-base qualities were not stored, and no clone one base away is much larger. This sample is part of a study of identical twins (TCRdb year 2016). About the investigation overall: To test whether fetal clonotypes persist, the study used deep sequencing on TCR alpha and beta repertoires from monozygotic twins, unrelated adults of various ages, and cord blood. To rule out contamination, replicate twin experiments were performed at different times with different library preparation protocols. What the authors observed across the whole study: Excess twin sharing in beta out-of-frame sequences was weaker because fewer shared sequences lowered the signal-to-noise ratio. Compared with coincidental sharing between unrelated individuals, out-of-frame TCR alpha sequences shared between twins had an excess of sequences with low generation probability. Zero-insertion analyses could be partly confounded by invariant T cells such as MAIT and iNKT, though diverse VJ usage argued against such confounding for most clonotypes. In monozygotic twins, recombination models systematically underestimated out-of-frame TCR alpha sharing, but the models matched the sharing seen between unrelated individuals. Because the same donors could not be followed over many years, the conclusions depended on cross-sectional statistical analysis. Fewer insertions were carried by abundant cord blood beta clonotypes, a similar but weaker trend appeared in young adult naive repertoires, and no such trend appeared in memory repertoires.

Library preparation was by 5' RACE. The sequencing machine was an Illumina HiSeq 2000. A universal primer binding site was added through template switching, and the final cDNA carried a unique molecular identifier so that TCR cDNA molecules could be counted accurately. Specific primers in the conserved constant-segment region were used to synthesize first-strand cDNA for the TCR alpha and beta chains. To control for contamination, every cDNA library was double barcoded, receiving both a SMART-Mk sample barcode and Illumina barcodes. TruSeq adapter sequences and Illumina sample barcodes were added in two successive PCR steps. The Illumina HiSeq platform was used with custom primers to sequence TCR alpha and beta cDNA libraries. For the original study's pipeline: Raw reads were processed with MiGEC to extract unique molecular identifiers, and MiXCR was used to determine CDR3 positions. Recombination models were inferred per individual with the repgenHMM and IGoR tools using an EM algorithm. The tcR package in R was used for shared clonotype analysis, with sharing normalized by the product of cloneset sizes. To study raw recombination without the effects of thymic and clonal selection, out-of-frame nonproductive sequences were analyzed. The public reads were reanalyzed by TCRdb: fastp trimming at Q25, MiXCR alignment, in-frame beta chains only. Identical CDR3 proteins give one entry, which carries the most common genes and DNA. What appears here as the V and J calls and clone size reflects TCRdb's work, not the paper's. The sample table holds 310,000 or so distinct CDR3 sequences, of which about 8.3% were seen once. The top ten clonotypes cover less than 2.5% of the sample.

All donors were healthy Caucasians. The twin cohort consisted of three pairs of female monozygotic twins, all aged roughly 18 to 30 years. Using Miltenyi CD45RO+ enrichment and human naive T-cell isolation kits, memory (CD45RO+) and naive T cells were isolated from PBMC. At the junction V is shortened by 4 bases and J by 4 bases, with 19 bases in between. The CDR3 runs 16 amino acids, cysteine and phenylalanine included. Just CDR3 DNA is preserved here, 48 bases in frame from base 1. The CDR1 and CDR2 encoded by the germline V gene (reference sequence) are DFQATT and SNEGSKA. A further study also used this sample, focusing on yellow fever vaccine responses in identical twins. As noted in the second study: The authors reported that the T cell response to vaccination in identical twins appeared partly convergent and partly personalized. In the study, vaccine-responding T cell clones were precisely tracked in identical twins.

Rearrangement joined TRBV20-1 to TRBJ2-2, with the D gene possibly TRBD1 or TRBD2, each one fitting 6 bases. Sequenced material: memory (CD45RO+) T cells sorted from blood. The cell subset or site tag for this specimen amounts to: CD45RO+ enriched T cells. The origin of this receptor is a woman aged 18-30 years in good health. The nucleotides are TGCAGTGCTAAGAAGCCCCCGGGGGCGATCACCGGGGAGCTGTTTTTT. It is translated as CSAKKPPGAITGELFF.